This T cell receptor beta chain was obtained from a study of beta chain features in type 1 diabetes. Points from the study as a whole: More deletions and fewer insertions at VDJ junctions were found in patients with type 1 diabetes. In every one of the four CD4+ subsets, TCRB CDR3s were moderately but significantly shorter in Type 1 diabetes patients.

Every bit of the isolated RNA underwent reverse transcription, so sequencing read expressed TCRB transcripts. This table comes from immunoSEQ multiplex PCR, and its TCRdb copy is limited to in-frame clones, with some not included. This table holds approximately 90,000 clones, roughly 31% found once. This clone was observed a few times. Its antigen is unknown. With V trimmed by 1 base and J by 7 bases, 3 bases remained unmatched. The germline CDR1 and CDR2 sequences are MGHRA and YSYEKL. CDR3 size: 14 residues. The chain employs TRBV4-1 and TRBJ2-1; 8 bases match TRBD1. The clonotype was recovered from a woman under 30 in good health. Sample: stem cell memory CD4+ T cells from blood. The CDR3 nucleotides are TGCGCCAGCAGCCAAGGGGGACAGGAAAATGAGCAGTTCTTC. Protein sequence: CASSQGGQENEQFF.